This T cell receptor (beta chain) is drawn from a study of T cells expressing NK-cell markers (dated by TCRdb to about 2020). Study-level background: In sorted CD3+CD56+NKG2C+, CD3+CD56+NKG2C- and CD3+CD56-NKG2C+ T-cell subsets from 8 or 9 donors, TCR beta-chain repertoires were profiled. Among the eight sequenced donors, only one was HCMV-seronegative, while the other seven were HCMV-seropositive. The eight sequenced donors were randomly selected healthy volunteers, three men and five women. Illumina HiSeq 2000/2500, MiSeq or NextSeq was used to sequence libraries as 2 x 150 bp reads. Beyond this particular receptor, the publication reports: Whether the expanded NKG2C-expressing T cell clones were specific for HCMV antigens remained unclear. Those dominant clonotypes were again the most abundant among CD3+CD56-NKG2C+ cells in a few donors, at about 28.3-65%. In six donors, the dominant CD3+CD56+NKG2C+ clonotypes were among the top 10 CD8+ clonotypes and accounted for about 1.0-7.0% of CD8+ T cells.

Sequencer: Illumina HiSeq 2000. The TCR beta cDNA libraries were made using 5'RACE template switching, a step that added both a universal primer site and unique molecular identifiers. Synthesis of cDNA was primed from the TCR beta constant segment and was followed by two consecutive PCR amplification steps. The study's own analysis went as follows. MIGEC was used to demultiplex reads and group reads by UMI, and MiTCR was used to assemble and quantify clonotypes. Only TCR cDNA sequences supported by at least two reads were kept to exclude erroneous sequences. The tcR package was used for downstream repertoire analysis, and clonotypes were matched between fractions using CDR3 nucleotide sequence together with V segment. VDJmatch was used to annotate antigen specificity against VDJdb, with one amino acid substitution in CDR3 allowed. TCRdb reprocessed the raw reads; every CDR3 protein sequence is a single record, and DNA is not supplied. The V and J calls here are based on TCRdb, not the publication. The sample's records list a few hundred thousand distinct CDR3 sequences. The ten largest make up about 0.39% of the sample.

From its cysteine to its phenylalanine, the CDR3 spans 16 amino acids. The record lacks a DNA sequence. With respect to this clonotype: Its antigen target is currently unknown.

HCMV serostatus was determined by detecting HCMV-specific IgG in serum with a commercial ELISA kit. Ficoll density gradient centrifugation was used to isolate peripheral blood mononuclear cells from blood. Sequencing was performed on blood T cells: a sorted CD56 or NKG2C T cell subset, CD4+ or CD8+ T cells, or bulk PBMC T cells (not recorded which). The chain uses TRBV12-3 or TRBV12-4 and TRBJ1-2. The sequence derives from a man aged 18 to 29 in good health. Donor details come from another sample of the same person, matched by shared clones. CDR3 protein: CASSLLAVPTNYGYTF.